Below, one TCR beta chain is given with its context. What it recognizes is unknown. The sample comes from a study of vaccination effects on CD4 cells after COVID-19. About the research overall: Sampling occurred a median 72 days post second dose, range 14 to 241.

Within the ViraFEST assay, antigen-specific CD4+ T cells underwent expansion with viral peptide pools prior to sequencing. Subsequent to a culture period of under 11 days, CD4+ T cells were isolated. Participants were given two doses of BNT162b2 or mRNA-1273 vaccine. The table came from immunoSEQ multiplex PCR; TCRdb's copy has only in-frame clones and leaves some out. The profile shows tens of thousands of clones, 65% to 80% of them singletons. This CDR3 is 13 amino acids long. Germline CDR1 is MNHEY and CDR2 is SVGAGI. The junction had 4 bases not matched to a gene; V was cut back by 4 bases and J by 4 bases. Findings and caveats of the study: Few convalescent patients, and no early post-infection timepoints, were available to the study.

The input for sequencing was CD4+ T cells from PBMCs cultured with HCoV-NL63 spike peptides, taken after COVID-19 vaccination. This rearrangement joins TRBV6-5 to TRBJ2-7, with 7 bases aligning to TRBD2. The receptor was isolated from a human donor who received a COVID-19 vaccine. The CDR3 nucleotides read TGTGCCAGCAGTTCCTCAGCGGGATACGAGCAGTACTTC. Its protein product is CASSSSAGYEQYF.